This TCR beta chain stems from a study of cytomegalovirus exposure and HLA in healthy donors. Overall study results and limits: Association with HLA alleles at 0.05 false discovery rate was found for roughly 17,000 TCR beta sequences in a later analysis.

Per germline, CDR1 MRHNA and CDR2 SNTAGT. CDR3 length equals 15 residues. Trimming at V came to 3 bases and at J to 12 bases, leaving 13 bases not matched to a gene. The PCR made use of 60 Vbeta and 13 Jbeta primers. Clones were read by immunoSEQ multiplex PCR, and TCRdb kept only the in-frame ones, dropping some. The sample includes over 75,000 clones, roughly 82% of them seen just once. A word on this clone: Its antigen is unidentified.

V gene TRBV6-4 combines with J gene TRBJ2-1; 8 bases map to TRBD1. This sequence was found in a man aged 25-45 years in good health and CMV-seropositive. Sequences were obtained from PBMCs. CDR3 protein: CASSDGGQVRRVQFF. The CDR3, as DNA: TGTGCCAGCAGTGATGGGGGACAGGTCCGTAGGGTGCAGTTCTTC.